The next 11 T cell receptor beta chains were all read from a single sample in a study of cytomegalovirus exposure and HLA in healthy donors. The PCR had 60 Vbeta and 13 Jbeta primers. Repertoires were generated with immunoSEQ multiplex PCR, while TCRdb's copy carries only in-frame clones and drops some. Of about 190,000 clones in the sample, about three quarters were seen once. The sample taken for sequencing was PBMCs. Receptors were obtained from a woman aged 40 to 50 in good health and CMV-seronegative.

This chain connects TRBV11-3 to TRBJ2-1; 8 bases map to TRBD1. Germline V gene sequence: CDR1 SGHNT, CDR2 YENEEA. The CDR3 has 16 residues. V gave up 3 bases and J gave up 8 bases; unmatched junction bases: 12. In DNA form, the CDR3 reads TGTGCCAGCAGCTTGGTCATCAGGGGGCGCGGGGATGAGCAGTTCTTC. Its protein product is CASSLVIRGRGDEQFF.

The CDR3 DNA reads TGTGCCAGCAACCGGGACAGGGTTAACACTGAAGCTTTCTTT. Translation gives CASNRDRVNTEAFF. This sequence joins TRBV6-1 and TRBJ1-1, with TRBD1 matching over 9 bases. After removal of 7 bases from V and 2 bases from J, the junction contained 5 bases not matched to a gene. The CDR3 has 14 amino acids. Germline assignment: CDR1 MNHNS and CDR2 SASEGT.

The J gene is TRBJ2-7, the V gene TRBV2, with no clear D. Germline CDR1 and CDR2: SNHLY and FYNNEI. Trimming left V 6 bases short and J 3 bases short, with 12 bases between. The CDR3 is 13 residues long. CDR3 in amino acids: CASRSRFDYEQYF. DNA of the CDR3: TGTGCCAGCAGGAGCAGGTTTGACTACGAGCAGTACTTC.

This chain connects TRBV30 to TRBJ2-2, with TRBD2 matching over 14 bases. The junction had 9 bases not matched to a gene; V was cut back by 2 bases and J by 7 bases. The CDR3 extends over 17 amino acids. The germline V gene encodes CDR1 GTSNPN and CDR2 SVGIG (reference sequence). The CDR3 sequence is CAWSTGLAGVLGGELFF. CDR3 in DNA: TGTGCCTGGAGTACGGGACTAGCGGGAGTTTTGGGCGGGGAGCTGTTTTTT.

In DNA form, the CDR3 reads TGTGCCAGCAGGCGGACAGTTTCGGATACAGGCAATGAGCAGTTCTTC. Encoded protein: CASRRTVSDTGNEQFF. The V and J genes are TRBV7-2 and TRBJ2-1; tentative D call: TRBD1 (6 bases). V lost 6 bases and J 6 bases, leaving 21 bases between the germline ends. Germline assignment: CDR1 SGHTA and CDR2 FQGNSA. The CDR3 loop spans 16 amino acids.

This clone occurred a few times. The gene calls are TRBV6-5 and TRBJ1-5, with no clear D. The CDR3 consists of 14 residues. V lost 5 bases, J lost 6 bases, and 14 bases lay in between. CDR1 and CDR2 (germline): MNHEY, SVGAGI. The CDR3 DNA sequence: TGTGCCAGCAGTCTCTCCGAGGTCGGTCAGCCCCAGCATTTT. Its translation is CASSLSEVGQPQHF.

This rearrangement joins TRBV5-1 to TRBJ2-5; TRBD2 matches 12 bases. From germline, CDR1 is SGHRS and CDR2 YFSETQ. The CDR3 totals 17 residues. J lost 3 bases, V lost 6 bases, and 12 bases had no gene match. CDR3 DNA: TGCGCCAGCATCCGTAATTTCCTAGCGGGAGGGAAAGAGACCCAGTACTTC. This codes for CASIRNFLAGGKETQYF.

The rearrangement uses TRBV5-1 and TRBJ2-1, with TRBD2 identical over 12 bases. The V segment lost 2 bases and the J segment 2 bases; nucleotides outside the gene matches: 11. The CDR3 contains 19 residues. CDR1 and CDR2 from the germline V gene are SGHRS and YFSETQ. CDR3 residues: CASSLNLGLAGTTYNEQFF. The CDR3 DNA is TGCGCCAGCAGCTTAAACCTGGGACTAGCGGGTACCACCTACAATGAGCAGTTCTTC.

The chain combines TRBV18 with TRBJ1-2; 9 bases align to TRBD1. The CDR3 is 14 residues long. V shed 3 bases, J shed 7 bases, and the junction held 6 bases outside the gene matches. The germline gives CDR1 KGHSH, CDR2 LQKENI. CDR3 protein: CASSPGQGIGGYTF. The CDR3, as DNA: TGTGCCAGCTCACCGGGACAGGGAATCGGTGGCTACACCTTC.

V gene TRBV9 combines with J gene TRBJ2-2, with a weak D call TRBD2 (7 bases). The V end lost 6 bases, the J end lost 8 bases, and 17 bases lay between the germline ends. The CDR3 is 14 residues long. Per germline, CDR1 SGDLS and CDR2 YYNGEE. In DNA form, the CDR3 reads TGTGCCAGCACCTCCTCGCGGGGGACAGGGGAGCTGTTTTTT. Translation: CASTSSRGTGELFF.

The chain joins TRBV29-1 to TRBJ2-6; a weak D match, TRBD1 (6 bases). V lost 3 bases, J lost 0 bases, and 12 bases lay in between. This CDR3 is 16 amino acids long. The V gene's germline CDR1 is SQVTM and CDR2 ANQGSEA. CDR3 loop: CSVDEGTLSGANVLTF. In nucleotides, the CDR3 is TGCAGCGTTGACGAGGGGACACTCTCTGGGGCCAACGTCCTGACTTTC. The full variable domain, rest sourced from reference TRBV29-1 and TRBJ2-6, is SAVISQKPSRDICQRGTSLTIQCQVDSQVTMMFWYRQQPGQSLTLIATANQGSEATYESGFVIDKFPISRPNLTFSTLTVSNMSPEDSSIYLCSVDEGTLSGANVLTFGAGSRLTVL.